This T cell receptor (beta chain) appears in the sequencing data of a study of blood T cell repertoires in COVID-19. Clones were read by immunoSEQ multiplex PCR, and TCRdb kept only the in-frame ones, dropping some. Among roughly 200,000 clones listed, around 81% were seen once. This clone appeared a few times. The source of this sequence is a man over 45 with active or convalescent COVID-19. The specimen sequenced was peripheral blood.

CDR3 bases: TGTGCCAGTAGTACCCAGATCTCTGGAAACACCATATATTTT. This encodes CASSTQISGNTIYF. This chain connects TRBV19 to TRBJ1-3; D uncertain. The CDR3 spans 14 residues. Trimming pared 4 bases from V and 0 bases from J, leaving 7 bases between. Germline CDR1 reads LNHDA; CDR2 reads SQIVND (reference sequence).